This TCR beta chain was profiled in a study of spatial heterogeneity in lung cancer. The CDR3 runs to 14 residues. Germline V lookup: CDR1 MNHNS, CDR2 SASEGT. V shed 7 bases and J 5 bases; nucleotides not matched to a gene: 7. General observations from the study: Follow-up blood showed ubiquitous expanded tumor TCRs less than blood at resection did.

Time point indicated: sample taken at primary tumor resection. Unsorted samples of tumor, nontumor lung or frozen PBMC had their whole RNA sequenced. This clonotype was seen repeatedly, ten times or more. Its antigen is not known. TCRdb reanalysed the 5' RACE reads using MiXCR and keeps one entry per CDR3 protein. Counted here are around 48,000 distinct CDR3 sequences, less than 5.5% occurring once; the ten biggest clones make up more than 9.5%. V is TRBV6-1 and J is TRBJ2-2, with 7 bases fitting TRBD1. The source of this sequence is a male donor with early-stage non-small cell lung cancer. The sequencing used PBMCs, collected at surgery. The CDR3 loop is CASIGQVTTGELFF. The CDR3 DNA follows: TGTGCCAGCATCGGACAGGTTACGACCGGGGAGCTGTTTTTT.